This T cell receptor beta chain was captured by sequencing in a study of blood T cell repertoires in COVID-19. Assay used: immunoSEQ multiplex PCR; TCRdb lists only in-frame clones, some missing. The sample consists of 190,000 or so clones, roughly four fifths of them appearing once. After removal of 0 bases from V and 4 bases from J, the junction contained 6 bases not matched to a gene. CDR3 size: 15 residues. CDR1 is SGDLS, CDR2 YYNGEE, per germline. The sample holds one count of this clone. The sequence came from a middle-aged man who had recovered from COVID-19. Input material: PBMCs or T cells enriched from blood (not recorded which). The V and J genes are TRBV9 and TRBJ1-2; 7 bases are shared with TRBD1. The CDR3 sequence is CASSVGRTGLYGYTF. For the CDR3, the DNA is TGTGCCAGCAGCGTAGGGAGGACAGGCCTCTATGGCTACACCTTC.